The 22 T cell receptor beta chains reported below all come from one sample, sequenced in a study of T cells in Graves' hyperthyroidism and ophthalmopathy. Amplification yielded TCR beta CDR3 regions, with RNA transcripts as the source. The HTBI primer set drove a first-round RT-PCR of the TCR CDR3. TCRdb reprocessed the multiplex PCR reads via MiXCR and lists one record per CDR3 protein. The repertoire holds fewer than 700,000 distinct CDR3 sequences, with roughly a sixth as singletons. Sequenced input: blood. These receptors originate from a woman aged 18-29 years with Graves' ophthalmopathy.

This clonotype was seen many times. This rearrangement joins TRBV6-2 or TRBV6-3 to TRBJ2-1, with a weak D call TRBD1 (6 bases). The germline CDR1 and CDR2 sequences are MNHEY and SVGEGT. The CDR3 loop spans 16 amino acids. Trimming removed 4 bases from V and 7 bases from J, with 20 bases in between. CDR3 coding DNA: TGTGCCAGCAGTTCGACAGGTTTGGGGATTGTGAATGAGCAGTTCTTC. Its protein is CASSSTGLGIVNEQFF.

This clonotype was seen at least ten times. V gene TRBV24-1 combines with J gene TRBJ2-1; possible D gene TRBD1, 6 bases. The length of the CDR3 is 17 residues. Germline V CDR1 and CDR2: KGHDR, SFDVKD. V shed 4 bases and J shed 1 base, with 16 bases lying between them. The CDR3 DNA sequence: TGTGCCACCAGTGACCCTCTGACAGGCGGGTCCTACAATGAGCAGTTCTTC. Its protein is CATSDPLTGGSYNEQFF.

At least ten counts were recorded for this clonotype. The chain links TRBV2 to TRBJ2-1; D gene uncertain. V was clipped by 7 bases and J by 7 bases, with 8 bases between them. Germline lookup yields CDR1 SNHLY and CDR2 FYNNEI. The CDR3 runs 11 residues. Written as DNA, the CDR3 is TGTGCCAGCACTTGGGGTAATGAGCAGTTCTTC. It is translated as CASTWGNEQFF.

The chain joins TRBV7-8 to TRBJ1-4, with D hard to call. The V gene lost 4 bases and the J gene lost 2 bases, with 8 bases spanning the gap. This CDR3 is built from 14 residues. Germline CDR1 SGHVS, CDR2 FQNEAQ. The CDR3 region is CASSSARTNEKLFF. The CDR3 bases are TGTGCCAGCAGCTCTGCACGGACTAATGAAAAACTGTTTTTT. The full variable domain, rest sourced from reference TRBV7-8 and TRBJ1-4, is GAGVSQSPRYKVAKRGQDVALRCDPISGHVSLFWYQQALGQGPEFLTYFQNEAQLDKSGLPSDRFFAERPEGSVSTLKIQRTQQEDSAVYLCASSSARTNEKLFFGSGTQLSVL.

This clonotype was counted many times. The chain combines TRBV7-9 with TRBJ2-1; 14 bases are a match to TRBD2. V was clipped by 6 bases and J by 8 bases; unmatched bases: 9. The CDR3 runs to 16 residues. CDR1 and CDR2 (germline): SEHNR, FQNEAQ (reference sequence). CDR3 in amino acids: CASSTPGLAGAHEQFF. For the CDR3, the DNA is TGTGCCAGCAGTACCCCGGGACTAGCGGGAGCTCATGAGCAGTTCTTC.

Comment on this clonotype: One base away lies a much larger clone, so this may be a sequencing read error. The V and J genes are TRBV6-5 and TRBJ2-3; maybe TRBD1 (6 bases). This CDR3 is 15 amino acids long. In germline, CDR1 is MNHEY, CDR2 SVGAGI. CDR3 amino acids: CASSYEGQKTGTQYF. As DNA, the CDR3 is TGTGCCAGCAGTTACGAAGGACAGAAAACAGGTACGCAGTATTTT.

This clonotype has at least ten counts. The rearrangement joins TRBV20-1 to TRBJ1-5; D not resolved. The CDR3 runs 13 residues. Looked up from germline, CDR1 is DFQATT and CDR2 is SNEGSKA (reference sequence). V was cut by 3 bases and J by 7 bases, with 13 bases left in between. CDR3: CSARVGDRQPQHF. The CDR3 DNA is TGCAGTGCTAGGGTCGGGGATCGGCAGCCCCAGCATTTT.

The table lists this clonotype with a few counts. The V and J genes are TRBV29-1 and TRBJ2-7, with no clear D. This CDR3 region has 13 residues. With 5 bases removed from V and 0 bases from J, the gap between germline ends came to 11 bases. CDR1 is SQVTM and CDR2 is ANQGSEA in the germline V gene. The chain's CDR3 is CSVFAPSSYEQYF. Here the CDR3 DNA reads TGCAGCGTTTTTGCCCCGAGCTCCTACGAGCAGTACTTC.

The chain joins TRBV20-1 to TRBJ1-5; D is ambiguous. V was cut by 0 bases and J by 2 bases, with 11 bases left in between. There are 15 residues in the CDR3. The germline CDR1 and CDR2 sequences are DFQATT and SNEGSKA (reference sequence). The CDR3 here is CSARDPRVGNQPQHF. Written as DNA, the CDR3 is TGCAGTGCTAGAGATCCCCGGGTAGGCAATCAGCCCCAGCATTTT.

The gene calls are TRBV7-4 and TRBJ2-7; 8 nucleotides agree with TRBD2. CDR1 and CDR2 (germline): SGHVT, SQSDAQ. Unmatched junction bases numbered 12, after V lost 2 bases and J lost 6 bases. The CDR3 spans 16 residues. Written as DNA, the CDR3 is TGTGCCAGCAGCTTACCCTCGCGGCTAGCGGGCGGCGAGCAGTACTTC. Protein sequence: CASSLPSRLAGGEQYF.

Notes on this clonotype: A much larger clone differs from this one at a single base, so this may be a read error. The chain carries TRBV28 and TRBJ2-2, with 9 bases lining up with TRBD1. This CDR3 spans 16 amino acids. Germline V lookup: CDR1 MDHEN, CDR2 SYDVKM. Trimming cost V 5 bases and J 7 bases; bases outside gene matches: 11. The CDR3 loop reads CASSPPPGQGSGELFF. The CDR3 DNA reads TGTGCCAGCAGTCCACCGCCTGGACAGGGGAGCGGGGAGCTGTTTTTT.

This clonotype was observed many times. J is TRBJ1-1 and V is TRBV12-3 or TRBV12-4; TRBD1 matches at 11 bases. The CDR3 totals 15 residues. With V trimmed by 6 bases and J by 11 bases, 14 bases remained unmatched. The CDR3 bases are TGTGCCAGCAGAGATAGGGACAGGGGGAGGGGTGAGGCTTTCTTT. Its protein is CASRDRDRGRGEAFF.

This clonotype turned up a few times. The V call is TRBV4-3, the J call TRBJ1-2; D is unresolved. The V end was cut by 1 base, the J end by 4 bases, with 10 bases between. The CDR3 spans 14 residues. CDR1 and CDR2 from the germline V gene are LGHNA and YSLEER. The CDR3 nucleotides read TGCGCCAGCAGCCAAGCCGGGATCCCCTATGGCTACACCTTC. Translation gives CASSQAGIPYGYTF.

The chain links TRBV28 to TRBJ1-5; 12 bases are shared with TRBD1. The trim removed 5 bases at V and 0 bases at J, leaving 5 bases unmatched. Germline V gene lookup returns CDR1 MDHEN and CDR2 SYDVKM. The CDR3 covers 17 residues. The CDR3 here is CASSRDRGRGSNQPQHF. The CDR3 DNA sequence: TGTGCCAGCAGTCGGGACAGGGGGCGAGGTAGCAATCAGCCCCAGCATTTT.

Comment on this clonotype: With a much larger clone just one base away, this may be a read error. The chain couples TRBV10-3 to TRBJ2-7; D unclear. Germline V lookup: CDR1 ENHRY, CDR2 SYGVKD. The CDR3 sequence is 14 residues long. The CDR3, as DNA: TGTACCATCAGTGAAGCAGAGGACCGCTACGAGCAGTACTTC. The encoded protein is CTISEAEDRYEQYF.

The CDR3 spells CASSSGLAGINEQFF. The CDR3 DNA reads TGTGCCAGCAGCTCCGGACTAGCGGGAATCAATGAGCAGTTCTTC. The J gene is TRBJ2-1, the V gene TRBV7-9, with 12 bases identical to TRBD2. This CDR3 has 15 amino acids. V gave up 4 bases and J gave up 6 bases; unmatched junction bases: 4. Germline CDR1 and CDR2: SEHNR and FQNEAQ (reference sequence).

This clonotype was seen at least ten times. V and J are TRBV20-1 and TRBJ2-5, with D perhaps TRBD1 (6 bases). The CDR3 spans 13 residues. V shed 6 bases and J shed 2 bases, with 13 bases lying between them. The V gene's germline CDR1 is DFQATT and CDR2 SNEGSKA (reference sequence). This chain's CDR3 is CSAGYRVQETQYF. The CDR3 nucleotides read TGCAGTGCAGGCTACAGGGTACAAGAGACCCAGTACTTC.

V and J are TRBV28 and TRBJ1-5, with 7 bases that match TRBD1. This CDR3 is 14 amino acids long. V was clipped by 5 bases and J by 6 bases; unmatched bases: 7. Germline values: CDR1 MDHEN, CDR2 SYDVKM. CDR3 DNA: TGTGCCAGCAGTGGCCTACAGGGGTTTCAGCCCCAGCATTTT. It codes for CASSGLQGFQPQHF.

This chain joins TRBV4-1 and TRBJ1-6; D gene ambiguous. Looked up from germline, CDR1 is MGHRA and CDR2 is YSYEKL. This CDR3 has 17 residues. The V end lost 1 base, the J end lost 5 bases, and 15 bases lay between the germline ends. The CDR3 reads CASSQVPGEADNSPLHF. DNA of the CDR3: TGCGCCAGCAGCCAAGTCCCCGGGGAGGCCGATAATTCACCCCTCCACTTT.

This clonotype has at least ten counts. J is TRBJ2-7 and V is TRBV6-2 or TRBV6-3; D unclear. V lost 2 bases to trimming and J lost 1 base, with 15 bases between them. This CDR3 region has 16 residues. Germline CDR1 and CDR2: MNHEY and SVGEGT. In DNA form, the CDR3 reads TGTGCCAGCAGTTACCACCGGGCCACGATGTCCTACGAGCAGTACTTC. The encoded protein is CASSYHRATMSYEQYF.

Worth noting for this clonotype: At one of its ends the junction is not consistent with the germline gene, which may arise from a read error. This chain joins TRBV12-3 or TRBV12-4 and TRBJ2-7, with D unresolved. The CDR3 totals 12 residues. CDR3: CASSLSGYGQYF. The DNA for the CDR3 is TGTGCCAGCAGTTTGTCGGGCTACGGGCAGTACTTC.

This chain uses TRBV9 with TRBJ1-1, with 9 bases that match TRBD1. Per germline, CDR1 SGDLS and CDR2 YYNGEE. The CDR3 covers 16 residues. V was clipped by 3 bases and J by 0 bases; unmatched bases: 6. CDR3 sequence reads: CASSEGQGNMNTEAFF. CDR3 nucleotide sequence: TGTGCCAGCAGCGAGGGACAGGGAAACATGAACACTGAAGCTTTCTTT.